Below, one TCR beta chain is given with its context. This record belongs to a study of T-cell memory formation after mild COVID-19. This CDR3 region has 14 residues. The germline V gene has CDR1 DFQATT and CDR2 SNEGSKA (reference sequence). V was cut by 5 bases and J by 0 bases, with 11 bases left in between. TCRdb analysed the 5' RACE reads with MiXCR anew, one entry per CDR3 protein. Seen here are 500,000 to 550,000 distinct CDR3 sequences, roughly 22% observed once, and the top ten hold around an eighth. The clonotype comes from an adult woman who had mild COVID-19 (a few samples of this study predate the infection). Cell type and time point are not known. The sample comprised PBMCs or a T cell subset sorted from them (not recorded which). V and J are TRBV20-1 and TRBJ2-4; possibly TRBD2 for D (5 bases). The CDR3 reads CSAESGLAKNIQYF. The CDR3 DNA sequence: TGCAGTGCTGAAAGCGGACTAGCCAAAAACATTCAGTACTTC.